One and the same sample provided the 21 T cell receptor beta chains below, sequenced in a study of T cell responses to AZD1222 COVID-19 vaccine. The protocol was immunoSEQ multiplex PCR, while the TCRdb copy is restricted to in-frame clones and leaves out a portion. The sample includes around 180,000 clones, roughly 94% of them seen just once. This specimen was peripheral blood, taken 28 days after the second AZD1222 dose. The receptors here all came from an adult who received the AZD1222 COVID-19 vaccine.

In DNA, the CDR3 is TGTGCCAGCAGTCTTGACAGGAACACTGAAGCTTTCTTT. It encodes CASSLDRNTEAFF. The J gene is TRBJ1-1, the V gene TRBV6-5; D perhaps matches TRBD1 (5 bases). The CDR3 covers 13 residues. Trimming cost V 5 bases and J 1 base, with 8 bases left between them. CDR1 and CDR2 (germline): MNHEY, SVGAGI.

V is TRBV9 and J is TRBJ2-3, with no clear D. Trimming left V 6 bases short and J 6 bases short, with 17 bases between. The CDR3 spans 14 residues. The V gene's germline CDR1 is SGDLS and CDR2 YYNGEE. The CDR3 reads CASNSVPFRDTQYF. The CDR3 coding sequence is TGTGCCAGCAATTCCGTCCCATTTCGTGATACGCAGTATTTT.

The rearrangement links TRBV9 to TRBJ2-1, with D possibly being TRBD2 (6 bases). There are 16 residues in the CDR3. The V end was cut by 3 bases, the J end by 12 bases, with 25 bases between. Germline values: CDR1 SGDLS, CDR2 YYNGEE. The CDR3 region has the DNA TGTGCCAGCAGCGCTTCGGGGGATGGGTACCTCGGAAGGCAGTTCTTC. Protein: CASSASGDGYLGRQFF.

The chain employs TRBV5-6 and TRBJ1-1; maybe TRBD1 (5 bases). The germline V and J ends were trimmed by 0 bases and 11 bases, with 8 bases remaining between them. The V gene's germline CDR1 is SGHDT and CDR2 YYEEEE. CDR3 length equals 11 residues. The CDR3 DNA follows: TGTGCCAGCAGCTTGGGAGGGGCGGCTTTCTTT. Encoded protein: CASSLGGAAFF.

V usage is TRBV2 and J usage is TRBJ2-4, with 9 bases lining up with TRBD1. This CDR3 comprises 14 residues. V lost 6 bases, J lost 0 bases, and 0 bases stayed unmatched. CDR1 SNHLY and CDR2 FYNNEI come from the germline V gene. The CDR3 reads CASRDRGAKNIQYF. The CDR3 DNA is TGTGCCAGCAGGGACAGGGGAGCCAAAAACATTCAGTACTTC.

The chain couples TRBV11-2 to TRBJ2-2, with D uncertain. Trimming left V 5 bases short and J 1 base short, with 11 bases between. The CDR3 sequence is 15 residues long. The V gene's germline CDR1 is SGHAT and CDR2 FQNNGV. CDR3 in DNA: TGTGCCAGCAGCCCTACTGGGTTGAACACCGGGGAGCTGTTTTTT. Residues: CASSPTGLNTGELFF.

The rearrangement links TRBV10-3 to TRBJ1-2, with D perhaps matching TRBD1 (5 bases). This CDR3 comprises 14 residues. Trimming took 2 bases from V and 8 from J, leaving 15 bases between them. Germline lookup yields CDR1 ENHRY and CDR2 SYGVKD. The DNA for the CDR3 is TGTGCCATCAGTGAGATCGGCCAGGGAGGAGGCTACACCTTC. It codes for CAISEIGQGGGYTF.

This CDR3 reads CASSRRQEGQPQHF. The CDR3 nucleotides are TGTGCCAGTAGTAGAAGACAGGAGGGTCAGCCCCAGCATTTT. The chain recombines TRBV19 with TRBJ1-5; tentatively, D is TRBD1 (6 bases). CDR3 size: 14 residues. From germline, CDR1 is LNHDA and CDR2 SQIVND (reference sequence). The V end lost 4 bases, the J end lost 6 bases, and 13 bases lay between the germline ends. The complete variable domain, with remaining parts taken from reference TRBV19 and TRBJ1-5, reads DGGITQSPKYLFRKEGQNVTLSCEQNLNHDAMYWYRQDPGQGLRLIYYSQIVNDFQKGDIAEGYSVSREKKESFPLTVTSAQKNPTAFYLCASSRRQEGQPQHFGDGTRLSIL.

This chain joins TRBV7-2 and TRBJ2-3; 8 bases agree with TRBD1. Germline loops: CDR1 SGHTA, CDR2 FQGNSA. The CDR3 is 16 residues long. Trimming took 5 bases from V and 1 from J; bases not matched to a gene: 8. CDR3 residues: CASSPRTGYRTDTQYF. The CDR3 bases are TGTGCCAGCAGCCCGAGGACAGGGTATCGCACAGATACGCAGTATTTT.

This chain joins TRBV7-9 and TRBJ1-2; D is undetermined. The germline CDR1 and CDR2 sequences are SEHNR and FQNEAQ (reference sequence). The CDR3 is 15 amino acids. V lost 5 bases, J lost 0 bases, and 13 bases lay in between. The CDR3 loop reads CASSGTATSNYGYTF. Written as DNA, the CDR3 is TGTGCCAGCAGCGGTACAGCGACCTCTAACTATGGCTACACCTTC.

The rearrangement joins TRBV19 to TRBJ1-6; TRBD1 matches at 7 bases. Germline loops: CDR1 LNHDA, CDR2 SQIVND (reference sequence). CDR3 size: 13 residues. V was clipped by 7 bases and J by 10 bases; unmatched bases: 7. DNA of the CDR3: TGTGCCAGTAACCGACAGGGTGCATCACCCCTCCACTTT. It codes for CASNRQGASPLHF.

The chain joins TRBV6-5 to TRBJ2-1; D may correspond to TRBD1 or TRBD2 (5 bases each). CDR1 and CDR2 (germline): MNHEY, SVGAGI. V was trimmed by 3 bases and J by 11 bases, leaving 14 bases between them. The CDR3 is made up of 13 amino acids. The CDR3 here is CASSYARGGQQFF. CDR3 DNA sequence: TGTGCCAGCAGTTATGCCCGGGGCGGCCAGCAGTTCTTC.

This clone was seen just once. CDR3 loop: CASSLSFGSNYGYTF. The CDR3 DNA follows: TGTGCCAGCAGTTTATCGTTCGGCAGCAACTATGGCTACACCTTC. This chain joins TRBV27 and TRBJ1-2, with D uncertain. The CDR3 length is 15 residues. Per germline, CDR1 MNHEY and CDR2 SMNVEV (reference sequence). The germline V and J ends were trimmed by 0 bases and 2 bases, with 10 bases remaining between them.

The V gene is TRBV28, the J gene TRBJ1-4, with D unresolved. The CDR3 is 13 amino acids. Between the trimmed V and J ends, which lost 6 bases and 7 bases, there was a span of 12 bases. Germline V gives CDR1 MDHEN, CDR2 SYDVKM. As DNA, the CDR3 is TGTGCCAGCAGCTTGCAGGCGGTTGAAAAACTGTTTTTT. Its translation is CASSLQAVEKLFF.

The chain joins TRBV7-2 to TRBJ2-3; D is ambiguous. The V gene's germline CDR1 is SGHTA and CDR2 FQGNSA. Trimming took 11 bases from V and 1 from J, leaving 7 bases between them. The CDR3 length is 11 residues. The CDR3 sequence: CAVAGTDTQYF. CDR3 in DNA: TGTGCCGTCGCAGGCACAGATACGCAGTATTTT. The full variable domain, in which reference TRBV7-2 and TRBJ2-3 provide the parts outside the CDR3, is GAGVSQSPSNKVTEKGKDVELRCDPISGHTALYWYRQSLGQGLEFLIYFQGNSAPDKSGLPSDRFSAERTGGSVSTLTIQRTQQEDSAVYLCAVAGTDTQYFGPGTRLTVL.

This clone was seen a single time. This rearrangement joins TRBV19 to TRBJ2-6; D is unresolved. The germline gives CDR1 LNHDA, CDR2 SQIVND (reference sequence). V was shortened by 5 bases and J by 1 base, with 9 bases between the two germline ends. This CDR3 region has 15 residues. In nucleotides, the CDR3 is TGTGCCAGTAGTCCCTACGGGTCTGGGGCCAACGTCCTGACTTTC. Its translation: CASSPYGSGANVLTF. Full variable domain (missing parts from reference TRBV19 and TRBJ2-6): DGGITQSPKYLFRKEGQNVTLSCEQNLNHDAMYWYRQDPGQGLRLIYYSQIVNDFQKGDIAEGYSVSREKKESFPLTVTSAQKNPTAFYLCASSPYGSGANVLTFGAGSRLTVL.

V is TRBV19 and J is TRBJ1-4, with 9 bases identical to TRBD1. The CDR3 length is 14 residues. Germline loops: CDR1 LNHDA, CDR2 SQIVND (reference sequence). Trimming cost V 5 bases and J 5 bases; bases outside gene matches: 3. For the CDR3, the DNA is TGTGCCAGTAGTCGGGACAGGGAGAATGAAAAACTGTTTTTT. Protein sequence: CASSRDRENEKLFF.

This chain joins TRBV10-1 and TRBJ2-1; D unclear. Germline V gives CDR1 WNHNN, CDR2 SYGVQD (reference sequence). The V and J ends lost 4 bases and 10 bases respectively, with 14 bases between them. The CDR3 sequence is 13 residues long. In DNA form, the CDR3 reads TGCGCCAGCAGTGCGGAGATCGGGCCAGAGCAGTTCTTC. Protein product: CASSAEIGPEQFF.

The CDR3 is CASPRGYEQYF. CDR3 bases: TGTGCCAGCCCCCGAGGGTACGAGCAGTACTTC. This sequence joins TRBV6-5 and TRBJ2-7; maybe TRBD2 (5 bases). The CDR3 sequence is 11 residues long. The V end lost 8 bases, the J end lost 4 bases, and 9 bases lay between the germline ends. Germline assignment: CDR1 MNHEY and CDR2 SVGAGI.

The chain couples TRBV28 to TRBJ1-1; no reliable D call. This CDR3 has 13 residues. V lost 4 bases and J 0 bases, leaving 6 bases between the germline ends. CDR1 and CDR2 from the germline V gene are MDHEN and SYDVKM. This chain's CDR3 is CASSSEMNTEAFF. Here the CDR3 DNA reads TGTGCCAGCAGTTCGGAAATGAACACTGAAGCTTTCTTT.

Worth noting for this clone: A read error may produce the germline difference seen at one junction end. The CDR3 sequence: CASSPELAKTGELFF. The CDR3 DNA sequence: TGTGCCAGCTCACCGGAACTAGCGAAAACCGGGGAGCTGTTTTTT. The V call is TRBV18, the J call TRBJ2-2; 7 bases agree with TRBD2. The length of the CDR3 is 15 residues. Germline V lookup: CDR1 KGHSH, CDR2 LQKENI. The variable domain in full, with the rest retrieved from reference TRBV18 and TRBJ2-2, is NAGVMQNPRHLVRRRGQEARLRCSPMKGHSHVYWYRQLPEEGLKFMVYLQKENIIDESGMPKERFSAEFPKEGPSILRIQQVVRGDSAAYFCASSPELAKTGELFFGEGSRLTVL.